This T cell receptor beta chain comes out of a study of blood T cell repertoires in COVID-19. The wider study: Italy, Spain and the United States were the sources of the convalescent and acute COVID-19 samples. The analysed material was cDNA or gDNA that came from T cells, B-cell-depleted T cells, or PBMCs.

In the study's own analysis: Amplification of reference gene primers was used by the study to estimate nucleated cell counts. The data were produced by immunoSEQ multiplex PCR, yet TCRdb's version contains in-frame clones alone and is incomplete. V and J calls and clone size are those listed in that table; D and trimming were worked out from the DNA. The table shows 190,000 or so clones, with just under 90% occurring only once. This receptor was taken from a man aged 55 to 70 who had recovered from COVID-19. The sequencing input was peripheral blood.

DNA for the CDR3: TGCGCCAGCAGCCAAGATAATGGGGGGGGATACAATGAGCAGTTCTTC. Protein sequence: CASSQDNGGGYNEQFF. This chain connects TRBV4-3 to TRBJ2-1; 7 nucleotides line up with TRBD2. The CDR3 has 16 residues. Germline V gene sequence: CDR1 LGHNA, CDR2 YSLEER. V lost 0 bases, J lost 4 bases, and 6 bases stayed unmatched.